A single sample is the source of the 20 T cell receptor beta chains below, sequenced in a study of blood T cell repertoires in COVID-19. Data came from immunoSEQ multiplex PCR; TCRdb stores just in-frame clones and leaves some out. The repertoire holds some 70,000 clones, with over 75% as singletons. Sequenced: peripheral blood. All receptors come from a man in his fifties or sixties with active COVID-19.

The chain uses TRBV5-4 and TRBJ2-3; D is uncertain. Per germline, CDR1 SGHNT and CDR2 YYREEE (reference sequence). This CDR3 spans 16 amino acids. V was trimmed by 4 bases and J by 5 bases, leaving 20 bases between them. The chain's CDR3 is CASSLTTTALRDTQYF. CDR3 nucleotide sequence: TGTGCCAGCAGCCTGACAACGACGGCTCTCAGAGATACGCAGTATTTT.

The chain links TRBV6-4 to TRBJ2-1; TRBD1 agrees at 10 bases. The V gene's germline CDR1 is MRHNA and CDR2 SNTAGT. V was clipped by 6 bases and J by 0 bases; unmatched bases: 5. This CDR3 has 16 amino acids. This CDR3 is CASSAGQGDSYNEQFF. The CDR3 DNA reads as TGTGCCAGCAGCGCCGGACAGGGGGACTCCTACAATGAGCAGTTCTTC.

The rearrangement uses TRBV12-3 or TRBV12-4 and TRBJ1-1; D not certain. This CDR3 region has 12 residues. V dropped 2 bases and J dropped 3 bases, with 4 bases sitting between them. As DNA, the CDR3 is TGTGCCAGCAGTTTACTTGACACTGAAGCTTTCTTT. This sequence encodes CASSLLDTEAFF.

The rearrangement uses TRBV12-3 or TRBV12-4 and TRBJ2-1, with D perhaps TRBD2 (6 bases). The CDR3 sequence is 13 residues long. Deletions cut 5 bases from V and 6 bases from J, with 11 bases between. The DNA for the CDR3 is TGTGCCAGCAGTGTCGGGACTTTCAATGAGCAGTTCTTC. Its translation: CASSVGTFNEQFF.

V gene TRBV3-1 (or the pseudogene TRBV3-2) combines with J gene TRBJ1-2; D possibly corresponds to TRBD1 (5 bases). Trimming stripped 0 bases from V and 13 bases from J, with 15 bases between. Germline CDR1 and CDR2: LGHDT and YNNKEL (reference sequence). The CDR3 loop spans 13 amino acids. The CDR3 DNA reads TGTGCCAGCAGCCAAGATCGGAGGGGCGTAGTCACCTTC. This sequence encodes CASSQDRRGVVTF.

This clone was recorded a few times. The gene calls are TRBV11-1 and TRBJ1-2, with TRBD1 matching 9 bases. The V segment lost 5 bases and the J segment 7 bases; nucleotides outside the gene matches: 11. CDR1 SGHAT and CDR2 FQDESV come from the germline V gene (reference sequence). The CDR3 extends over 15 amino acids. CDR3 residues: CASSRNRGRESGYTF. The CDR3 DNA reads as TGTGCCAGCAGCCGAAACAGGGGGCGGGAATCTGGCTACACCTTC.

This chain joins TRBV19 and TRBJ2-4, with D perhaps TRBD1 (7 bases). The CDR3 spans 15 residues. Germline values: CDR1 LNHDA, CDR2 SQIVND (reference sequence). V was cut by 0 bases and J by 7 bases, with 13 bases left in between. CDR3: CASSIDAGQRNIQYF. CDR3 DNA sequence: TGTGCCAGTAGTATAGACGCGGGACAGCGGAACATTCAGTACTTC.

The chain is built from TRBV7-9 and TRBJ2-3; 9 bases are a match to TRBD1. CDR1 is SEHNR and CDR2 is FQNEAQ in the germline V gene (reference sequence). V lost 4 bases and J lost 3; bases outside the gene matches: 5. This CDR3 region has 15 residues. The CDR3 reads CASSSTGGKTDTQYF. The DNA of the CDR3 is TGTGCCAGCAGCTCTACAGGGGGCAAGACAGATACGCAGTATTTT.

The rearrangement links TRBV6-5 to TRBJ1-5, with TRBD1 matching over 8 bases. The length of the CDR3 is 14 residues. Germline loops: CDR1 MNHEY, CDR2 SVGAGI. V was pared by 6 bases and J by 7 bases, with 8 bases of the junction left unmatched. DNA of the CDR3: TGTGCCAGCAGACGACAGGGGAGGGGCCAGCCCCAGCATTTT. The encoded protein is CASRRQGRGQPQHF.

This clone was observed a handful of times. J is TRBJ1-5 and V is TRBV5-5, with D possibly TRBD1 on 5 matching bases. This CDR3 contains 14 residues. Trimming pared 0 bases from V and 4 bases from J, leaving 8 bases between. Looked up from germline, CDR1 is SGHKS and CDR2 is YYEKEE (reference sequence). The DNA of the CDR3 is TGTGCCAGCAGCTTGGCGTCAGGGAATCAGCCCCAGCATTTT. It specifies CASSLASGNQPQHF.

The V gene is TRBV4-1, the J gene TRBJ1-5; 8 bases fit TRBD1. This CDR3 comprises 17 residues. After removal of 1 base from V and 5 bases from J, the junction contained 10 bases not matched to a gene. Germline CDR1 reads MGHRA; CDR2 reads YSYEKL. In DNA form, the CDR3 reads TGCGCCAGCAGCCAAGGAGGCAGGGGGCCCTCTTATCAGCCCCAGCATTTT. It codes for CASSQGGRGPSYQPQHF.

The chain couples TRBV24-1 to TRBJ2-1; a weak D match, TRBD2 (6 bases). This CDR3 has 16 residues. CDR1 and CDR2 (germline): KGHDR, SFDVKD. V was trimmed by 2 bases and J by 2 bases, leaving 12 bases between them. The CDR3 DNA follows: TGTGCCACCAGTGATTCCGGGGGTTTAACCTACAATGAGCAGTTCTTC. Its translation: CATSDSGGLTYNEQFF.

This clone was recorded only once. The CDR3 region is CASSLFSGGETQYF. CDR3 DNA: TGCGCCAGCAGCTTGTTCTCGGGAGGGGAGACCCAGTACTTC. The chain carries TRBV5-1 and TRBJ2-5, with 8 bases fitting TRBD2. Germline CDR1 is SGHRS and CDR2 is YFSETQ. Trimming took 1 base from V and 5 from J; bases not matched to a gene: 4. CDR3 length: 14 amino acids.

The V and J genes are TRBV28 and TRBJ2-1, with D possibly being TRBD1 (7 bases). This CDR3 has 19 amino acids. Germline V gives CDR1 MDHEN, CDR2 SYDVKM. V lost 5 bases and J lost 6, with 29 bases in between. Here the CDR3 reads CASSPGGTGAISTVNEQFF. The CDR3 nucleotides read TGTGCCAGCAGTCCAGGGGGAACGGGGGCAATATCTACGGTCAATGAGCAGTTCTTC.

The rearrangement uses TRBV29-1 and TRBJ1-1, with 8 bases aligning to TRBD1. The J segment lost 5 bases and the V segment lost 7 bases, leaving 6 bases of the junction unmatched. The CDR3 runs to 12 residues. Germline V gene data show CDR1 as SQVTM and CDR2 as ANQGSEA. CDR3 nucleotides: TGCAGCGGCGGGACAGGCCGGACTGAAGCTTTCTTT. It is translated as CSGGTGRTEAFF.

The chain joins TRBV7-6 to TRBJ2-3, with D possibly matching TRBD1 (5 bases). V was pared by 2 bases and J by 0 bases, with 12 bases between. The germline gives CDR1 SGHVS, CDR2 FNYEAQ. There are 16 residues in the CDR3. CDR3 sequence (DNA): TGTGCCAGCAGCTTAATGGCCGGACAAAGCACAGATACGCAGTATTTT. Protein sequence: CASSLMAGQSTDTQYF.

The J gene is TRBJ2-5, the V gene TRBV6-6; 9 bases map to TRBD2. The CDR3 extends over 14 amino acids. Germline loops: CDR1 MNHNY, CDR2 SVGAGI (reference sequence). Unmatched junction bases numbered 6, after V lost 6 bases and J lost 4 bases. Written as DNA, the CDR3 is TGTGCCAGCAGACGGACTAGCGAGGCAGAGACCCAGTACTTC. Amino acid sequence: CASRRTSEAETQYF.

This chain links TRBV5-1 with TRBJ1-1, with a tentative D call TRBD1 (5 bases). Germline-derived CDR1 and CDR2 are SGHRS and YFSETQ. The V gene lost 0 bases and the J gene lost 2 bases, with 8 bases spanning the gap. The CDR3 extends over 14 amino acids. The CDR3, as DNA: TGCGCCAGCAGCTTGGAGGGGTCCAACACTGAAGCTTTCTTT. Its translation: CASSLEGSNTEAFF.

V gene TRBV5-6 combines with J gene TRBJ2-5, with 9 bases aligning to TRBD2. The CDR3 consists of 16 residues. The V and J ends lost 1 base and 1 base, in that order; junction bases with no gene match: 5. From germline, CDR1 is SGHDT and CDR2 YYEEEE. In DNA, the CDR3 is TGTGCCAGCAGCTTGTACGGCGGGGGGGGCCAAGAGACCCAGTACTTC. Translation gives CASSLYGGGGQETQYF.

The chain is built from TRBV28 and TRBJ1-2, with TRBD1 matching 7 bases. V shed 2 bases, J shed 7 bases, and the junction held 13 bases outside the gene matches. CDR1 is MDHEN and CDR2 is SYDVKM in the germline V gene. The CDR3 contains 16 residues. The CDR3, as DNA: TGTGCCAGCAGTTTAGTGAAGGGGGCCGGTGAGGGTGGCTACACCTTC. Encoded protein: CASSLVKGAGEGGYTF.